A selection of T cell receptor beta chains follows, all from one sample in a study of cytomegalovirus exposure and HLA in healthy donors. TCRdb keeps only in-frame clones here, not all; method: immunoSEQ multiplex PCR. Here the sample table reports 95,000 to 110,000 clones. Sequenced material: PBMCs. These receptor sequences come from a man aged 40-50 years in good health and CMV-seronegative. The CDR3 runs from the conserved cysteine through the conserved F or W. D genes are given only for firm matches.

TRBV25-1	TRBJ2-1	NA	TGTGCCAGCAGCAGGGATTGGAATGAGCAGTTCTTC	CASSRDWNEQFF
TRBV9	TRBJ2-7	NA	TGTGCCAGCAGCGGAGAGGGCTACGAGCAGTACTTC	CASSGEGYEQYF
TRBV28	TRBJ2-1	NA	TGTGCCAGCAGCGCAGATTTAGGCGGCCTTAAGGTTGAGCAGTTCTTC	CASSADLGGLKVEQFF
TRBV9	TRBJ2-1	TRBD2	TGTGCCAGCAGCGTAGGAAGAGCGGGGTCGGACAATGAGCAGTTCTTC	CASSVGRAGSDNEQFF
TRBV2	TRBJ2-1	TRBD2	TGTGCCAGCAGTGAGCGGGAGTCCAATGAGCAGTTCTTC	CASSERESNEQFF
TRBV28	TRBJ1-2	TRBD1	TGTGCCAGCAGACCAGGACAGGGGAGAGTTGGCTACACCTTC	CASRPGQGRVGYTF
TRBV21-1	TRBJ1-2	NA	TGTGCCAGCAGCAAAGGGACCAGGGGTAACTATGGCTACACCTTC	CASSKGTRGNYGYTF
TRBV27	TRBJ2-7	NA	TGTGCCAGCAGTTTATCCTTGGGCCAGACCTACGAGCAGTACTTC	CASSLSLGQTYEQYF
TRBV11-2	TRBJ2-5	TRBD2	TGTGCCAGCAGCTTTAGGCGGGAGGGGGAGACCCAGTACTTC	CASSFRREGETQYF
TRBV2	TRBJ2-1	TRBD2	TGTGCCAGCAGTGAATTTCTTCTAGCGGGAGGGCCGGGCAATGAGCAGTTCTTC	CASSEFLLAGGPGNEQFF
TRBV2	TRBJ2-3	NA	TGTGCCAGCAGGTATACAGGAGGCACAGATACGCAGTATTTT	CASRYTGGTDTQYF
TRBV18	TRBJ2-2	TRBD2	TGTGCCAGCTCCCCACTACTAGCGGGGGAAACGAACACCGGGGAGCTGTTTTTT	CASSPLLAGETNTGELFF
TRBV30	TRBJ2-7	TRBD2	TGTGCCTGGAGTTCGGGACTAGCGGGTTCCTACGAGCAGTACTTC	CAWSSGLAGSYEQYF
TRBV7-6	TRBJ1-5	NA	TGTGCCAGCAGCCTAATGGGAGAACAGCCCCAGCATTTT	CASSLMGEQPQHF
TRBV6-5	TRBJ2-5	NA	TGTGCCAGCAGTTACGGACAGGGAGGGGAGCAGTACTTC	CASSYGQGGEQYF
TRBV6-1	TRBJ1-4	TRBD1	TGTGCCAGCAGTCCGGACAGGGAGGGGGAAAAACTGTTTTTT	CASSPDREGEKLFF
TRBV5-1	TRBJ2-7	TRBD2	TGCGCCAGCAGCCGGGGACTAGCGAACTACGAGCAGTACTTC	CASSRGLANYEQYF
TRBV7-9	TRBJ2-1	NA	TGTGCCAGCAGCCCGTACGGTGCGGACAATGAGCAGTTCTTC	CASSPYGADNEQFF
TRBV10-1	TRBJ2-7	TRBD1	TGCGCCAGCAGTGACCCGGGACAGAAATACGAGCAGTACTTC	CASSDPGQKYEQYF
TRBV28	TRBJ2-1	TRBD1	TGTGCCAGCAGTACCTGGACAGGGACCCACATAGACAATGAGCAGTTCTTC	CASSTWTGTHIDNEQFF
TRBV29-1	TRBJ1-1	NA	TGCAGCGTTGAAGATATGCGTATCTTCGTCACTGAAGCTTTCTTT	CSVEDMRIFVTEAFF
TRBV11-2	TRBJ2-1	NA	TGTGCCAGCAGTATCGGACTCGCCCGGGTAAACAATGAGCAGTTCTTC	CASSIGLARVNNEQFF
TRBV11-2	TRBJ1-2	TRBD1	TGTGCCAGCAGCTTAGTCGGGGGACAGGGGGGCTATGGCTACACCTTC	CASSLVGGQGGYGYTF
TRBV7-2	TRBJ2-7	TRBD1	TGTACCAGCAGCCGACAGGGGGGAAAATACGAGCAGTACTTC	CTSSRQGGKYEQYF
TRBV7-2	TRBJ2-3	NA	TGTGCCAGCAGCTTATCCCCCGGGCGGGGCACAGATACGCAGTATTTT	CASSLSPGRGTDTQYF
TRBV5-1	TRBJ2-3	TRBD1	TGCGCCAGCAGGCCAGGACAGGAGCCCACAGATACGCAGTATTTT	CASRPGQEPTDTQYF
TRBV20-1	TRBJ2-7	NA	TGCAGTGCTGGACACAAAGGCGAGCAGTACTTC	CSAGHKGEQYF
TRBV14	TRBJ2-1	TRBD2	TGTGCCAGCCGGACTAGCGGAGCCTACAATGAGCAGTTCTTC	CASRTSGAYNEQFF
TRBV21-1	TRBJ1-2	NA	TGTGCCAGCAGCAAAGAGGAACAGGGGTCGGGAGGCTACACCTTC	CASSKEEQGSGGYTF
TRBV5-5	TRBJ2-3	NA	TGTGCCAGCAGCCGGGGCGGGATGATCACAGATACGCAGTATTTT	CASSRGGMITDTQYF
TRBV6-5	TRBJ1-6	NA	TGTGCCAGCAGTTACACGAGCCGGCGAGGGAATTCACCCCTCCACTTT	CASSYTSRRGNSPLHF
TRBV9	TRBJ2-4	TRBD1	TGTGCCAGCAACCGAACAGGGGGCCGGGCCAAAAACATTCAGTACTTC	CASNRTGGRAKNIQYF
TRBV6-6	TRBJ2-5	TRBD2	TGTGCCAGCAGTTATAGGGACTACCAGTACCAAGAGACCCAGTACTTC	CASSYRDYQYQETQYF
TRBV7-9	TRBJ1-2	NA	TGTGCCAGCAGCCGCTATCTCGACATGAGTGGTGGCTACACCTTC	CASSRYLDMSGGYTF
TRBV5-5	TRBJ2-5	TRBD1	TGTGCCAGCAGCGTGACACTGACAGGGCCCCAAGAGACCCAGTACTTC	CASSVTLTGPQETQYF
TRBV5-1	TRBJ2-5	NA	TGCGCCAGCAGCTTGGATGGCAGGGCACAAGAGACCCAGTACTTC	CASSLDGRAQETQYF
TRBV10-3	TRBJ2-5	TRBD1	TGTGCCATCAGTGAGTCCCCAGACAGGGGTCAAGAGACCCAGTACTTC	CAISESPDRGQETQYF
TRBV28	TRBJ1-1	NA	TGTGCCAGCAGGCAACAGGGTTGGACTGAAGCTTTCTTT	CASRQQGWTEAFF
TRBV18	TRBJ2-7	NA	TGTGCCAGCTCACCACCGGGGGTGGGGGGCTACGAGCAGTACTTC	CASSPPGVGGYEQYF
TRBV5-1	TRBJ2-7	TRBD1	TGCGCCAGCAGCCGGGTCGGATTGGGGACAGGGTTACCGCAGTACTTC	CASSRVGLGTGLPQYF
TRBV4-3	TRBJ1-5	NA	TGCGCCAGCAGCCAAGACCGAGTTAGCAATCAGCCCCAGCATTTT	CASSQDRVSNQPQHF
TRBV11-2	TRBJ2-1	NA	TGTGCCAGCAGCTTAGATCCAGGAAACAATGAGCAGTTCTTC	CASSLDPGNNEQFF
TRBV7-9	TRBJ2-3	NA	TGTGCCAGCAGCTCGAGAAACACAGATACGCAGTATTTT	CASSSRNTDTQYF
TRBV9	TRBJ2-7	NA	TGTGCCAGCAGCGTGGGTTCTAGCTCCTACGAGCAGTACTTC	CASSVGSSSYEQYF
TRBV5-1	TRBJ2-7	TRBD1	TGCGCCAGCAGCTTGGCACAGGGGGCGTACGAGCAGTACTTC	CASSLAQGAYEQYF
TRBV5-1	TRBJ1-2	NA	TGCGCCAGCAGCTCCAATGGGGCAGATTATGGCTACACCTTC	CASSSNGADYGYTF
TRBV5-5	TRBJ2-5	NA	TGTGCCAGCAGCTTTCAGCGGGAGACCCAGTACTTC	CASSFQRETQYF